A single sample gave rise to the 7 T cell receptor beta chains below, sequenced in a study of OX40 agonist ivuxolimab in advanced cancers. The assay was immunoSEQ multiplex PCR, and TCRdb's table has in-frame clones only and misses some. The sample has 100,000 or so clones, approximately 95% seen once. Here the sequenced sample was CD4+ or CD8+ T cells sorted from blood, taken in a trial of the OX40 agonist ivuxolimab. Receptors were obtained from an adult with an advanced solid tumor such as melanoma, head and neck, liver or kidney cancer.

This clone was recorded once. The rearrangement links TRBV7-2 to TRBJ2-7, with D perhaps matching TRBD2 (6 bases). V lost 8 bases and J 1 base, leaving 12 bases between the germline ends. CDR3 length equals 13 residues. Germline V CDR1 and CDR2: SGHTA, FQGNSA. The CDR3 spells CASRSAGSYEQYF. The CDR3 region has the DNA TGTGCCAGCCGAAGTGCGGGGTCCTACGAGCAGTACTTC.

The CDR3 sequence is CASSRGNTEAFF. DNA for the CDR3: TGTGCCAGCAGCCGAGGGAACACTGAAGCTTTCTTT. This rearrangement joins TRBV11-2 to TRBJ1-1; D remains ambiguous. Per germline, CDR1 SGHAT and CDR2 FQNNGV. The CDR3 loop spans 12 amino acids. V lost 5 bases, J lost 1 base, and 5 bases lay in between.

The J gene is TRBJ1-5, the V gene TRBV27, with D possibly TRBD1 on 5 matching bases. V gave up 2 bases and J gave up 1 base, with 6 bases separating them. CDR3 length equals 14 residues. Germline lookup yields CDR1 MNHEY and CDR2 SMNVEV (reference sequence). The CDR3 DNA follows: TGTGCCAGCAGTTTACCAGGGAGCAATCAGCCCCAGCATTTT. This encodes CASSLPGSNQPQHF.

This clone was detected once. V usage is TRBV15 and J usage is TRBJ2-3; no clear D gene. The CDR3 runs 18 residues. Germline CDR1 is LNHNV and CDR2 is YYDKDF (reference sequence). V dropped 0 bases and J dropped 2 bases, with 18 bases sitting between them. CDR3 nucleotide sequence: TGTGCCACCAGCAGAGATAACATTGACCGGGCGGTCACAGATACGCAGTATTTT. It translates to CATSRDNIDRAVTDTQYF.

The genes are TRBV11-2 and TRBJ1-2; D is unresolved. Germline CDR1 reads SGHAT; CDR2 reads FQNNGV. V lost 5 bases to trimming and J lost 4 bases, with 11 bases between them. The CDR3 loop spans 13 amino acids. This CDR3 is CASSPTEGYGYTF. CDR3 nucleotides: TGTGCCAGCAGCCCCACGGAGGGCTATGGCTACACCTTC.

The chain joins TRBV11-2 to TRBJ2-5, with D hard to call. The CDR3 is 12 residues long. Looked up from germline, CDR1 is SGHAT and CDR2 is FQNNGV. The germline V and J ends were trimmed by 7 bases and 5 bases, with 11 bases remaining between them. CDR3 in DNA: TGTGCCAGCAAGGGCCTTCGGGAGACCCAGTACTTC. Translated: CASKGLRETQYF. The whole variable domain, remainder taken from reference TRBV11-2 and TRBJ2-5, is EAGVAQSPRYKIIEKRQSVAFWCNPISGHATLYWYQQILGQGPKLLIQFQNNGVVDDSQLPKDRFSAERLKGVDSTLKIQPAKLEDSAVYLCASKGLRETQYFGPGTRLLVL.

The V call is TRBV4-3, the J call TRBJ2-1, with TRBD2 matching 12 bases. The germline gives CDR1 LGHNA, CDR2 YSLEER. V was pared by 5 bases and J by 6 bases, with 5 bases of the junction left unmatched. The CDR3 totals 15 residues. This CDR3 reads CASSSRTSGINEQFF. CDR3 sequence (DNA): TGCGCCAGCAGCTCACGGACTAGCGGGATCAATGAGCAGTTCTTC.